Sequencing of this T cell receptor (beta chain) was carried out in a study of Ad26.COV2.S vaccination and SARS-CoV-2 variants. Study summary: Administration of Ad26.COV2.S was intramuscular, either once or twice 56 days apart.

Regarding treatment: around 19 received Ad26.COV2.S at low or high dose, single or two shots; 5 received placebo; per-sample allocation not given. Collection of samples fell on day 63 after the first vaccine or placebo injection. TCRdb keeps only in-frame clones here, not all; method: immunoSEQ multiplex PCR. This sample has about 450,000 clones, with about 91% found just once. Germline V gene sequence: CDR1 MGHRA, CDR2 YSYEKL. Trimming removed 4 bases from V and 10 bases from J, with 11 bases in between. The CDR3 is 13 residues long. The chain carries TRBV4-1 and TRBJ1-6, with no clear D. This TCR was recovered from a person between 18 and 60 years old who received the Ad26.COV2.S COVID-19 vaccine or a placebo. The starting material was peripheral blood, obtained in a trial of Ad26.COV2.S vaccine versus placebo. The DNA for the CDR3 is TGCGCCAGCAGCCCCCGGACCGCATCACCCCTCCACTTT. Its translation is CASSPRTASPLHF.